This T cell receptor (beta chain) was obtained from a study of PD-L1 blockade in urothelial cancer. Study-wide background: When patients started atezolizumab in about 2014, it was given at 1,200 mg intravenously every 3 weeks. Blood samples had a median of around 150,000 T cells. Each patient had 0 to 3 earlier chemotherapy regimens. After treatment start, blood was analyzed at 3 weeks (second dose) and at 6 weeks.

As to time point: pretreatment peripheral blood. Assay: immunoSEQ multiplex PCR; the TCRdb copy retains only in-frame clones and omits some. The table includes tens of thousands of clones, 80% detected once. Sequences were derived from PBMCs, sampled around atezolizumab (anti-PD-L1) treatment. The TCR comes from a man aged 55-75 years with urothelial cancer.

The DNA for the CDR3 is TGTGCCAGAAGCTTGGCCCCAGTCCCCCCTTCCTACGAGCAGTACTTC. Translation gives CARSLAPVPPSYEQYF. The gene calls are TRBV5-3 and TRBJ2-7, with D unclear. TRBV5-3 is an ORF, with its function uncertain. Trimming shortened V by 0 bases and J by 1 base, and 14 bases separated the two germline ends. This CDR3 region has 16 residues.